This T cell receptor beta chain was captured by sequencing in a study of blood T cell repertoires in COVID-19. Study-wide context: The United States, Italy and Spain supplied acute and convalescent COVID-19 samples.

This clone came up a few times. Assay used: immunoSEQ multiplex PCR; TCRdb lists only in-frame clones, some missing. Of approximately 200,000 clones listed, about nine tenths are singletons. Sequences were obtained from peripheral blood. The TCR comes from a woman aged 45 to 65 with acute or convalescent COVID-19.

The CDR3 DNA is TGTGCCAGCAGTGGACCACTAGCGGGGGCCACCTACGAGCAGTACTTC. This translates into CASSGPLAGATYEQYF. The V call is TRBV2, the J call TRBJ2-7; the match to TRBD2 covers 11 bases. V trimming: 4 bases; J trimming: 2 bases; junction bases outside the gene matches: 7. The CDR3 loop spans 16 amino acids. The germline gives CDR1 SNHLY, CDR2 FYNNEI.